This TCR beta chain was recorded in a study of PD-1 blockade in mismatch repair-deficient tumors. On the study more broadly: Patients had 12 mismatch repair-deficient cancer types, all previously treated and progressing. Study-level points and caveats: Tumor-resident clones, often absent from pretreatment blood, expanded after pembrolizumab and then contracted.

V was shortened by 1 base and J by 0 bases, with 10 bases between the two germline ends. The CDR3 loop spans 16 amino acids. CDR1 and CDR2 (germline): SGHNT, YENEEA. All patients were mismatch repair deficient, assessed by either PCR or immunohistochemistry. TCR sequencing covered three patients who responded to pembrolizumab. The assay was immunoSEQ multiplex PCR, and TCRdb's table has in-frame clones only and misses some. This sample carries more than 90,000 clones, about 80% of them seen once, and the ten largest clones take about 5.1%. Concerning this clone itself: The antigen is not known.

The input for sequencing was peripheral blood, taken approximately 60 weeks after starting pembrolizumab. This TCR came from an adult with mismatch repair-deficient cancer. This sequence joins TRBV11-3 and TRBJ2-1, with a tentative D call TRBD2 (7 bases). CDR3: CASSLGRGGSYNEQFF. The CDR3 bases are TGTGCCAGCAGCTTAGGAAGGGGGGGCTCCTACAATGAGCAGTTCTTC. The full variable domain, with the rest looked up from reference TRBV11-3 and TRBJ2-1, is EAGVVQSPRYKIIEKKQPVAFWCNPISGHNTLYWYLQNLGQGPELLIRYENEEAVDDSQLPKDRFSAERLKGVDSTLKIQPAELGDSAVYLCASSLGRGGSYNEQFFGPGTRLTVL.